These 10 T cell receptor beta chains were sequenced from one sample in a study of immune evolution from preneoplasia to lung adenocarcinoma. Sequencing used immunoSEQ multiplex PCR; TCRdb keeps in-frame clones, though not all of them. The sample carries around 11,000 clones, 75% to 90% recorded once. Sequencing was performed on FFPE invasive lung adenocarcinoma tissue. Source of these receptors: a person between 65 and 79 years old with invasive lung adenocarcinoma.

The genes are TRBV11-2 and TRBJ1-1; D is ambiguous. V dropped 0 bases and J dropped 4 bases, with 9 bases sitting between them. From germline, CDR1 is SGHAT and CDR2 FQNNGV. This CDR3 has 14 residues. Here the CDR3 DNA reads TGTGCCAGCAGCTTAGAGGGGTCGGGCACTGAAGCTTTCTTT. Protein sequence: CASSLEGSGTEAFF.

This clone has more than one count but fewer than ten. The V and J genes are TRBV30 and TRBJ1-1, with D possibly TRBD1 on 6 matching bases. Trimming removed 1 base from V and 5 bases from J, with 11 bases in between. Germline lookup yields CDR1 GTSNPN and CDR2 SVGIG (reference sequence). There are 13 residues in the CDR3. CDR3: CAWSGDRRTEAFF. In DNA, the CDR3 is TGTGCCTGGAGTGGAGACAGGAGGACTGAAGCTTTCTTT.

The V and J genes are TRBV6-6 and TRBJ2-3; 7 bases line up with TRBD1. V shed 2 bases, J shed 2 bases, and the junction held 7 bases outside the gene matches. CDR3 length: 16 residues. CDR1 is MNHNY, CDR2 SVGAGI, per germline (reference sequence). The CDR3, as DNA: TGTGCCAGCAGTTACGGGACAGCACCCTACACAGATACGCAGTATTTT. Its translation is CASSYGTAPYTDTQYF.

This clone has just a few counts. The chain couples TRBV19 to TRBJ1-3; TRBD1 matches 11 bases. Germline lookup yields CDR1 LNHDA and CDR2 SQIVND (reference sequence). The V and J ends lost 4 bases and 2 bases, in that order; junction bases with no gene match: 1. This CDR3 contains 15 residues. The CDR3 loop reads CASSRGQGAGNTIYF. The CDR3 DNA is TGTGCCAGTAGTAGGGGACAGGGGGCTGGAAACACCATATATTTT.

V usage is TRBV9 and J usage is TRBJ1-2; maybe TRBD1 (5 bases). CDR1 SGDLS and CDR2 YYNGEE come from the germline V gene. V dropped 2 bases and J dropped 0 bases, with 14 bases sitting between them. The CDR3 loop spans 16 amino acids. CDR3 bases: TGTGCCAGCAGCGTTGGCGGGACGGTGACTAACTATGGCTACACCTTC. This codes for CASSVGGTVTNYGYTF. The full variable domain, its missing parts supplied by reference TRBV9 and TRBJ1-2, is DSGVTQTPKHLITATGQRVTLRCSPRSGDLSVYWYQQSLDQGLQFLIQYYNGEERAKGNILERFSAQQFPDLHSELNLSSLELGDSALYFCASSVGGTVTNYGYTFGSGTRLTVV.

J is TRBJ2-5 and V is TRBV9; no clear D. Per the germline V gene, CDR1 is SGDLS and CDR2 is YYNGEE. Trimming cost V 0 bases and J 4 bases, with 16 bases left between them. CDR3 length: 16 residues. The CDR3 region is CASSVGSPGVGETQYF. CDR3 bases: TGTGCCAGCAGCGTAGGGTCCCCAGGCGTAGGAGAGACCCAGTACTTC.

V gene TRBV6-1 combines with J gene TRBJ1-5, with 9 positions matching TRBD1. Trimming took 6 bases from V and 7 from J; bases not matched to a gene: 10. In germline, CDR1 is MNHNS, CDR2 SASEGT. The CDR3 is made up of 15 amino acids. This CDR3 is CASSPAGTGIQPQHF. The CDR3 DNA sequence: TGTGCCAGCAGCCCAGCGGGGACAGGGATACAGCCCCAGCATTTT.

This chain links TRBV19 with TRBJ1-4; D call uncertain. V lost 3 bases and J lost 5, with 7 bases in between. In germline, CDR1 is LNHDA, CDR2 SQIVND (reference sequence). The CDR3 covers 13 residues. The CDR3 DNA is TGTGCCAGTAGTATTTCGGGAAATGAAAAACTGTTTTTT. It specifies CASSISGNEKLFF. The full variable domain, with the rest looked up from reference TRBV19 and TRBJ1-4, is DGGITQSPKYLFRKEGQNVTLSCEQNLNHDAMYWYRQDPGQGLRLIYYSQIVNDFQKGDIAEGYSVSREKKESFPLTVTSAQKNPTAFYLCASSISGNEKLFFGSGTQLSVL.

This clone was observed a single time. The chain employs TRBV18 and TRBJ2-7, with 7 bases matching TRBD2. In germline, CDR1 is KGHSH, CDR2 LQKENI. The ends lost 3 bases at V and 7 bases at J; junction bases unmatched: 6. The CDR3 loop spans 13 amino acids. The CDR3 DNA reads TGTGCCAGCTCACCCGGACTAGATTTGGAGCAGTACTTC. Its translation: CASSPGLDLEQYF.

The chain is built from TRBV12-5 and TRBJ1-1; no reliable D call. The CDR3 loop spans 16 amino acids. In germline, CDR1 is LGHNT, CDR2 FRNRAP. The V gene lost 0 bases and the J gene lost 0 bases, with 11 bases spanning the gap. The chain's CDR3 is CASGLVTGNMNTEAFF. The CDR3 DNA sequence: TGTGCTAGTGGTTTGGTAACGGGAAATATGAACACTGAAGCTTTCTTT.